This TCR beta chain was observed in a study of T cells in Graves' hyperthyroidism and ophthalmopathy. Study details: At the time of initial diagnosis and before any treatment, peripheral blood was collected.

Amplified TCR beta CDR3 regions derived from RNA transcripts. Carried out on the TCR CDR3, a first-round RT-PCR used the HTBI primer set. A single record per CDR3 protein comes from TCRdb applying MiXCR to the multiplex PCR reads. The table includes about 300,000 distinct CDR3 sequences, approximately 14% detected once. V lost 6 bases to trimming and J lost 2 bases, with 8 bases between them. The CDR3 runs 13 residues. Ten or more counts support this clonotype. The hyperthyroidism was newly diagnosed and had lasted under 2 months; the patients were aged 18 to 65. The receptor comes from a woman in her thirties or forties with Graves' hyperthyroidism. This chain joins TRBV12-3 or TRBV12-4 and TRBJ1-5; D unclear. Sequenced sample: blood. DNA for the CDR3: TGTGCCAGCAGAACAGAAGGCAATCAGCCCCAGCATTTT. Translated: CASRTEGNQPQHF.